The 6 T cell receptor beta chains listed next were all sequenced from one sample in a study of blood T cell repertoires in COVID-19. The table came from immunoSEQ multiplex PCR; TCRdb's copy has only in-frame clones and leaves some out. Among 100,000 or so clones listed, about nine tenths were seen once. Sequences were obtained from peripheral blood. These receptors came from a man in his 70s with acute or convalescent COVID-19.

The V call is TRBV7-2, the J call TRBJ2-1; TRBD2 matches 14 bases. The ends lost 7 bases at V and 8 bases at J; junction bases unmatched: 7. The V gene's germline CDR1 is SGHTA and CDR2 FQGNSA. The CDR3 sequence is 15 residues long. As DNA, the CDR3 is TGTGCCAGCAAGGGACTAGCGGGAGTTGTCTATGAGCAGTTCTTC. Protein sequence: CASKGLAGVVYEQFF. Full variable domain (remainder filled in from reference TRBV7-2 and TRBJ2-1): GAGVSQSPSNKVTEKGKDVELRCDPISGHTALYWYRQSLGQGLEFLIYFQGNSAPDKSGLPSDRFSAERTGGSVSTLTIQRTQQEDSAVYLCASKGLAGVVYEQFFGPGTRLTVL.

The chain couples TRBV6-2 or TRBV6-3 to TRBJ2-7, with 8 bases lining up with TRBD2. Germline CDR1 MNHEY, CDR2 SVGEGT. The CDR3 has 14 amino acids. V gave up 5 bases and J gave up 5 bases; unmatched junction bases: 8. CDR3 region: CASSTPPGGHEQYF. The DNA of the CDR3 is TGTGCCAGCAGTACCCCCCCGGGAGGGCACGAGCAGTACTTC.

This chain links TRBV4-3 with TRBJ2-5; perhaps TRBD2 as D (5 bases). Trimming left V 2 bases short and J 5 bases short, with 15 bases between. CDR3 length equals 15 residues. CDR1 and CDR2 from the germline V gene are LGHNA and YSLEER. The CDR3 reads CASSQSSSPGETQYF. As DNA, the CDR3 is TGCGCCAGCAGCCAATCGTCTTCTCCGGGGGAGACCCAGTACTTC.

This clone was seen just once. The gene calls are TRBV7-2 and TRBJ2-1; 10 bases agree with TRBD1. V dropped 6 bases and J dropped 11; count of bases not matched to a gene: 10. Looked up from germline, CDR1 is SGHTA and CDR2 is FQGNSA. CDR3 size: 14 residues. This CDR3 reads CASSFGGDRGKQFF. CDR3 DNA sequence: TGTGCCAGCAGTTTTGGGGGGGACAGGGGAAAGCAGTTCTTC.

This chain links TRBV6-6 with TRBJ2-7, with D possibly matching TRBD1 (5 bases). The length of the CDR3 is 12 residues. Trimming pared 2 bases from V and 5 bases from J, leaving 7 bases between. Germline CDR1 and CDR2: MNHNY and SVGAGI (reference sequence). CDR3 amino acids: CASSYTGNEQYF. CDR3 DNA sequence: TGTGCCAGCAGTTACACAGGTAACGAGCAGTACTTC.

The chain is built from TRBV19 and TRBJ1-5; TRBD1 is a possible D gene (5 bases). CDR3 length equals 18 residues. Looked up from germline, CDR1 is LNHDA and CDR2 is SQIVND (reference sequence). V was pared by 4 bases and J by 5 bases, with 24 bases between. The CDR3 DNA reads TGTGCCAGTAGTACCGGTCCGTTTCTTACAGGTAGAGATCAGCCCCAGCATTTT. Amino acid sequence: CASSTGPFLTGRDQPQHF.